This T cell receptor beta chain is from a study of shared clonotypes between healthy human individuals. The CDR3 extends over 14 amino acids. Germline V gene sequence: CDR1 MDHEN, CDR2 SYDVKM. Between the trimmed V and J ends, which lost 6 bases and 6 bases, there was a span of 15 bases. The table came from immunoSEQ multiplex PCR; TCRdb's copy has only in-frame clones and leaves some out. The data hold more than 2 million clones, with roughly 94% observed a single time. What was sequenced was naive CD4+ T cells sorted from blood. Subset specified: CD45RA+ positively selected. This TCR derives from a young man in good health. The rearrangement uses TRBV28 and TRBJ1-5; the D gene is possibly TRBD1 (6 bases). CDR3: CASSLTGTAQPQHF. The CDR3 coding sequence is TGTGCCAGCAGCTTAACAGGGACCGCTCAGCCCCAGCATTTT.